This T cell receptor (beta chain) was documented in a study of OX40 agonist ivuxolimab in advanced cancers. Whole-study context: Of mixed ages from about 23 to 90 and averaging roughly 60 years, the group was more than 65% male.

In the case of this clone: Its antigen is undetermined.

Study-wide findings and caveats: Relative to CD4+ cells, CD8+ T cells on average had more expanded clones.

Only in-frame clones appear in the TCRdb table, and some are missing; sequencing was by immunoSEQ multiplex PCR. The table records around 41,000 clones, approximately 90% of them present only once. Germline V gives CDR1 SEHNR, CDR2 FQNEAQ (reference sequence). The CDR3 length is 14 residues. V was pared by 5 bases and J by 1 base, with 11 bases between. The sequence came from an adult with an advanced solid tumor such as melanoma, head and neck, liver or kidney cancer. The sequencing used CD4+ or CD8+ T cells sorted from blood, collected in a trial of the OX40 agonist ivuxolimab. The chain employs TRBV7-9 and TRBJ1-1, with a tentative D call TRBD1 (5 bases). The CDR3 bases are TGTGCCAGCAGCGAGGGGAGGGGGAACACTGAAGCTTTCTTT. Translation: CASSEGRGNTEAFF.